Following are 4 T cell receptor beta chains from one sample sequenced in a study of technical replicates of blood from several donors. Sequencing was performed with immunoSEQ multiplex PCR; in TCRdb, only in-frame clones are kept and a portion is missing. This sample carries 80,000 or so clones, over 95% of them seen once, and the ten largest clones take over 0.2%. The sample taken for sequencing was T cells isolated from PBMCs. All receptors derive from a human donor in good health.

This chain joins TRBV18 and TRBJ1-4; D is perhaps TRBD1 (6 bases). Germline V lookup: CDR1 KGHSH, CDR2 LQKENI. Trimming stripped 0 bases from V and 0 bases from J, with 11 bases between. The CDR3 has 17 residues. The CDR3 nucleotides are TGTGCCAGCTCACCACCGACAGGAATCGCAACTAATGAAAAACTGTTTTTT. It codes for CASSPPTGIATNEKLFF.

The chain joins TRBV2 to TRBJ1-1, with D perhaps TRBD1 (5 bases). Germline V CDR1 and CDR2: SNHLY, FYNNEI. This CDR3 region has 15 residues. V was trimmed by 1 base and J by 8 bases, leaving 17 bases between them. Here the CDR3 DNA reads TGTGCCAGCAGTGAAGATCGGGCAAGGGGTTCGGAAGCTTTCTTT. Its protein product is CASSEDRARGSEAFF. Complete variable domain (other parts from reference TRBV2 and TRBJ1-1): EPEVTQTPSHQVTQMGQEVILRCVPISNHLYFYWYRQILGQKVEFLVSFYNNEISEKSEIFDDQFSVERPDGSNFTLKIRSTKLEDSAMYFCASSEDRARGSEAFFGQGTRLTVV.

This clone was observed once. The chain is built from TRBV29-1 and TRBJ2-1; D is perhaps TRBD1 (5 bases). Germline CDR1 and CDR2: SQVTM and ANQGSEA. V dropped 2 bases and J dropped 0 bases, with 11 bases sitting between them. This CDR3 is 15 amino acids long. For the CDR3, the DNA is TGCAGCGTTGAATTTTTCGACAGCTCCTACAATGAGCAGTTCTTC. Translation gives CSVEFFDSSYNEQFF.

The chain joins TRBV27 to TRBJ1-2; D may be TRBD1 (6 bases). CDR1 and CDR2 (germline): MNHEY, SMNVEV (reference sequence). Trimming stripped 5 bases from V and 13 bases from J, with 23 bases between. The CDR3 is 14 residues long. This chain's CDR3 is CASSPLGAPYFSTF. CDR3 bases: TGTGCCAGCAGTCCACTGGGGGCCCCCTATTTCAGCACCTTC.